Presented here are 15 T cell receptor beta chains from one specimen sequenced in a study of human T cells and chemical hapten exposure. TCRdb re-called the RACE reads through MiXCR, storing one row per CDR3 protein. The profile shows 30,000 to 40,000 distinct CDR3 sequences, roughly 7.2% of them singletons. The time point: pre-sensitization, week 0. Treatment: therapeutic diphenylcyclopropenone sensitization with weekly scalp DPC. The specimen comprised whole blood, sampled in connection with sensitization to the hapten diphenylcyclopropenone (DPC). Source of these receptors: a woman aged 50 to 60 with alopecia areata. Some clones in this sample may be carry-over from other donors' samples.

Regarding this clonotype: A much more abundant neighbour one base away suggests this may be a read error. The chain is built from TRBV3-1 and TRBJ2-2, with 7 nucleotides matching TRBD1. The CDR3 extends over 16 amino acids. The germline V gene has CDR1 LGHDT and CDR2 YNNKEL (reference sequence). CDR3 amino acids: CASSRGGGPNPGVLFF. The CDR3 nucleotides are TGTGCCAGCAGCCGAGGGGGCGGGCCCAACCCCGGGGTGCTGTTTTTT. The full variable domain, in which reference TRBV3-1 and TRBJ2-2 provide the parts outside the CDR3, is DTAVSQTPKYLVTQMGNDKSIKCEQNLGHDTMYWYKQDSKKFLKIMFSYNNKELIINETVPNRFSPKSPDKAHLNLHINSLELGDSAVYFCASSRGGGPNPGVLFFGEGSRLTVL.

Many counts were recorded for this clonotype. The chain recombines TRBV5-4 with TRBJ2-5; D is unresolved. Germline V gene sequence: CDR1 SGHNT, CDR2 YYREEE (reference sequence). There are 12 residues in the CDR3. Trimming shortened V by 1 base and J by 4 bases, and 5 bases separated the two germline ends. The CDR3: CASSLSRETQYF. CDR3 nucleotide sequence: TGTGCCAGCAGCTTGTCTAGAGAGACCCAGTACTTC.

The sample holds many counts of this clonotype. The CDR3 loop reads CASSFVALGGIKETQYF. CDR3 nucleotide sequence: TGTGCCAGCAGTTTCGTGGCCCTGGGAGGGATCAAAGAGACCCAGTACTTC. The genes are TRBV6-2 or TRBV6-3 and TRBJ2-5, with 7 positions matching TRBD2. V lost 4 bases, J lost 3 bases, and 14 bases stayed unmatched. The CDR3 covers 17 residues. CDR1 and CDR2 from the germline V gene are MNHEY and SVGEGT.

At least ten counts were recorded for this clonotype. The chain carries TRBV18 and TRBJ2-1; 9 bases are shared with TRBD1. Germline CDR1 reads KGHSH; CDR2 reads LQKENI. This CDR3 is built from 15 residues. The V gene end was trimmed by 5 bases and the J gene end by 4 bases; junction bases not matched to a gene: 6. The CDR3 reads CASSNRQGVYNEQFF. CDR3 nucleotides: TGTGCCAGCTCAAACCGACAGGGGGTATACAATGAGCAGTTCTTC.

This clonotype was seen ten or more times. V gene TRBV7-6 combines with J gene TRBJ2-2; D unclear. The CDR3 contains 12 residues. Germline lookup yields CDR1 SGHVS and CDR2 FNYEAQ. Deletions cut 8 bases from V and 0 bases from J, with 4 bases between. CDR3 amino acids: CASSTNTGELFF. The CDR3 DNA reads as TGTGCCAGCTCTACGAACACCGGGGAGCTGTTTTTT.

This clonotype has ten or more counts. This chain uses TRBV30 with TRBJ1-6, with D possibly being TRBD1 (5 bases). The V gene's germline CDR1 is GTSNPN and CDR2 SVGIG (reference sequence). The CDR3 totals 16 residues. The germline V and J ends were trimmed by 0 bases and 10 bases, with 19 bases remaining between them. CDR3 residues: CAWSVPGDGFRSPLHF. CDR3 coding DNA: TGTGCCTGGAGTGTACCTGGGGACGGATTCCGGTCACCCCTCCACTTT.

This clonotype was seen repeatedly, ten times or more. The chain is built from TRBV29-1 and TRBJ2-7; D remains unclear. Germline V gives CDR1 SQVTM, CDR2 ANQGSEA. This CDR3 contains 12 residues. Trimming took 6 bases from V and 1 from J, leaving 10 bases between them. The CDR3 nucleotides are TGCAGCGTGGATGACGGATCCTACGAGCAGTACTTC. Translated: CSVDDGSYEQYF.

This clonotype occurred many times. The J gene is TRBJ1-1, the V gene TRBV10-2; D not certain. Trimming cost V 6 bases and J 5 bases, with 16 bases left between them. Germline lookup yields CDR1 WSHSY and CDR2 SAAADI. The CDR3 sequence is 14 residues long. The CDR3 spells CASSGPGIGTEAFF. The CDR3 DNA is TGCGCCAGCAGCGGCCCGGGGATAGGGACTGAAGCTTTCTTT.

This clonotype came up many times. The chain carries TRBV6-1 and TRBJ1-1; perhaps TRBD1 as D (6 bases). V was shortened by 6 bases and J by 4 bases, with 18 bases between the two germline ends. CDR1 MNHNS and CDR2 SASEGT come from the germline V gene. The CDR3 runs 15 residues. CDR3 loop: CASRLGGGGSTEAFF. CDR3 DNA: TGTGCCAGCAGGCTGGGGGGGGGCGGGAGCACTGAAGCTTTCTTT.

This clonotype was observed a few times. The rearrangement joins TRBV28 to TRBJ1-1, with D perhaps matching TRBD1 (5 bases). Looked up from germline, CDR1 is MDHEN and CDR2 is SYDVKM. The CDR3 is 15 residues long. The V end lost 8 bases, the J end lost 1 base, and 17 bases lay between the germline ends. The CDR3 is CASRAPGLTNTEAFF. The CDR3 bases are TGTGCCAGCCGGGCCCCGGGACTCACGAACACTGAAGCTTTCTTT. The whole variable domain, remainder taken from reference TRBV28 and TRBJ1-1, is DVKVTQSSRYLVKRTGEKVFLECVQDMDHENMFWYRQDPGLGLRLIYFSYDVKMKEKGDIPEGYSVSREKKERFSLILESASTNQTSMYLCASRAPGLTNTEAFFGQGTRLTVV.

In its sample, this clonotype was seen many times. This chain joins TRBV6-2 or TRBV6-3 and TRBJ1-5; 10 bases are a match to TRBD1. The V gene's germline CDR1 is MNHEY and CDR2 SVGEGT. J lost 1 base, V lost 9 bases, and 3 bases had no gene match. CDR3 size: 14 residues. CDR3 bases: TGTGCCAGTCTGGACAGGGGGAGCAATCAGCCCCAGCATTTT. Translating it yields CASLDRGSNQPQHF.

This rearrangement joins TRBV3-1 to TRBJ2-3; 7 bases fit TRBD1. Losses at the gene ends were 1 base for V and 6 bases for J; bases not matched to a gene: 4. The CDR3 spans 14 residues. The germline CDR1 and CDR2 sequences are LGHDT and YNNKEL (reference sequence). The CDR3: CASSQGQGADTQYF. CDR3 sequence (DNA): TGTGCCAGCAGCCAAGGACAGGGAGCGGATACGCAGTATTTT.

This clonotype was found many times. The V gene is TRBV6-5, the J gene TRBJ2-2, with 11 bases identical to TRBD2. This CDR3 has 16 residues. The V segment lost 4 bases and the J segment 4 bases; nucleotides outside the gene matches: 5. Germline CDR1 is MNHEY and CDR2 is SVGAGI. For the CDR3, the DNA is TGTGCCAGCAGTTTGATTAGCGGGAGGGGCACCGGGGAGCTGTTTTTT. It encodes CASSLISGRGTGELFF.

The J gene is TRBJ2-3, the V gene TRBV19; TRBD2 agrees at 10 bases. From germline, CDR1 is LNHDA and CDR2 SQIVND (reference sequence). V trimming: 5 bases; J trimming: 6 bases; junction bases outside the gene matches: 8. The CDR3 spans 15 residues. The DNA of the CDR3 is TGTGCCAGTAGTTCCTCTAGCGGGAGCCTGGATACGCAGTATTTT. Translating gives CASSSSSGSLDTQYF.

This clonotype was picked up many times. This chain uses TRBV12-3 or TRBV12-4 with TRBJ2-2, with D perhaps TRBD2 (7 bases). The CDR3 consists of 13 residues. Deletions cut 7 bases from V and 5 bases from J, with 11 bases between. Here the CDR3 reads CASKGGGTGELFF. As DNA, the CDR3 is TGTGCCAGCAAGGGAGGGGGGACCGGGGAGCTGTTTTTT.